The clone carrying this TCR beta chain was seen only a few times. The sample comes from a study of blood T cells in healthy people across ages. J was trimmed by 1 base and V by 8 bases; bases with no gene match: 4. This CDR3 has 15 residues. In germline, CDR1 is MNHEY, CDR2 SVGAGI. A sample-barcoded 5' primer and a J-beta primer mix were used in a second PCR of roughly 7 to 12 cycles. Via MiXCR, TCRdb re-called the 5' RACE reads, giving one row per CDR3 protein. The sample lists about 780,000 distinct CDR3 sequences, under 30% seen once, with about 3% in the top ten. This sample was also put to use in a study of T cells of mothers and their children.

The sequence was obtained from a boy between 10 and 17 years old in good health. The genes are TRBV6-5 and TRBJ2-2, with 10 bases lining up with TRBD2. The specimen was blood. This CDR3 reads CASGERGGNTGELFF. DNA for the CDR3: TGTGCCAGCGGAGAGCGGGGGGGGAACACCGGGGAGCTGTTTTTT.